This T cell receptor (beta chain) was documented in a study of T cells in Graves' hyperthyroidism and ophthalmopathy. Study-wide results and caveats: Most clonotypes expanded in the thyroid (above 0.001) were also present in blood.

Using RNA transcripts as the source, TCR beta CDR3 regions were amplified. Using the HTBI primer set, a first-round RT-PCR was run on the TCR CDR3. TCRdb re-called the multiplex PCR reads through MiXCR, storing one row per CDR3 protein. The sample records 650,000 to 700,000 distinct CDR3 sequences, 15% to 20% being singletons. The length of the CDR3 is 12 residues. CDR1 is SGHTA, CDR2 FQGTGA, per germline. V was trimmed by 6 bases and J by 13 bases, leaving 16 bases between them. This clonotype was detected only a few times. Its matching antigen is unknown. Patients were excluded for uncontrolled infection, other autoimmune disease, pregnancy or lactation. The diagnoses drew upon clinical symptoms, serum thyroxine and TRAb, thyroid ultrasound and orbital computed tomography. Using more than 8 ml of fresh peripheral blood, PBMCs were prepared.

The receptor was derived from a man aged 50 to 59 with Graves' hyperthyroidism. The chain employs TRBV7-3 and TRBJ2-1, with D maybe TRBD2 (5 bases). Sequenced: blood. CDR3 region: CASSLGGGIQFF. CDR3 DNA: TGTGCCAGCAGTCTCGGTGGAGGTATTCAGTTCTTC. The variable domain in full, with the rest retrieved from reference TRBV7-3 and TRBJ2-1, is GAGVSQTPSNKVTEKGKYVELRCDPISGHTALYWYRQSLGQGPEFLIYFQGTGAADDSGLPNDRFFAVRPEGSVSTLKIQRTERGDSAVYLCASSLGGGIQFFGPGTRLTVL.